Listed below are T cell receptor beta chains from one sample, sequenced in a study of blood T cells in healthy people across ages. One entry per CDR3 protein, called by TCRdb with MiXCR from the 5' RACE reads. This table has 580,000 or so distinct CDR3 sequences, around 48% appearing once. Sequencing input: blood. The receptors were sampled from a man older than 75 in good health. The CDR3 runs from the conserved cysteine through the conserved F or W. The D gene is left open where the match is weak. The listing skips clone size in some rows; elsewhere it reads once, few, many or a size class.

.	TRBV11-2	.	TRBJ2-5	TGTGCCAGCAGCCCCCTGTACAGTGTCCAAGAGACCCAGTACTTC	CASSPLYSVQETQYF
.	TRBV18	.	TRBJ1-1	TGTGCCAGCTCACCAGATACGGGAATCACTGAAGCTTTCTTT	CASSPDTGITEAFF
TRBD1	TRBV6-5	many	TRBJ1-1	TGTGCCAGCACACAGGGGACCCGCACTGAAGCTTTCTTT	CASTQGTRTEAFF
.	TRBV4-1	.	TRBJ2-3	TGCGCCAGCAGCCAACAGGGGTATGGCACAGATACGCAGTATTTT	CASSQQGYGTDTQYF
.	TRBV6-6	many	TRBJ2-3	TGTGCCAGCAGGGGACGGACGCTAACAGATACGCAGTATTTT	CASRGRTLTDTQYF
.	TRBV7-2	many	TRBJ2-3	TGTGCCAGCAGTCTCGGCAGGAACACAGATACGCAGTATTTT	CASSLGRNTDTQYF
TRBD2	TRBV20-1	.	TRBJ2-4	TGCAGTGCTAGAGGAGCGGGGGGAGACATTCAGTACTTC	CSARGAGGDIQYF
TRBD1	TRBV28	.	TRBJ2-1	TGTGCCAGCAGTGAGAAAGACAGGGCCTACAATGAGCAGTTCTTC	CASSEKDRAYNEQFF
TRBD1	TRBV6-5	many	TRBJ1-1	TGTGCCAGCAGTTACGTATTATTCAGGGGGTACACTGAAGCTTTCTTT	CASSYVLFRGYTEAFF
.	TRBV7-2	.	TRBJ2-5	TGTGCCAGCAGCGGGGCGAGCCCGGCAGAGACCCAGTACTTC	CASSGASPAETQYF
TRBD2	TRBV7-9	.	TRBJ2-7	TGTGCCAGCAGCCGTAAACGGGCTAGCGGGACGGACGAGCAGTACTTC	CASSRKRASGTDEQYF
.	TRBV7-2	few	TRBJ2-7	TGTGCCAGCAGCGCTGACCCGAACTCCTACGAGCAGTACTTC	CASSADPNSYEQYF
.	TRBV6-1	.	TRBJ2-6	TGTGCCAGCAGTGAAACGGAGGGGGACTCTGGGGCCAACGTCCTGACTTTC	CASSETEGDSGANVLTF
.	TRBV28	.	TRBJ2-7	TGTGCCAGCAGTTTAACAGGCGGACGTCCCTACGAGCAGTACTTC	CASSLTGGRPYEQYF
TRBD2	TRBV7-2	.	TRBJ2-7	TGTGCCAGCAGCATTAGCGGGGGGTCCTACGAGCAGTACTTC	CASSISGGSYEQYF
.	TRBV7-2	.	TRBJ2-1	TGTGCCAGCAGCCCCCACGATGAGCAGTTCTTC	CASSPHDEQFF
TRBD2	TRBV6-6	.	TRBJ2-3	TGTGCCAGCACCCTGGGGACTAGTGGCACAGATACGCAGTATTTT	CASTLGTSGTDTQYF
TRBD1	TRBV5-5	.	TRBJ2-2	TGTGCCAGCAGCTTGGAGGACAGGGTTAACACCGGGGAGCTGTTTTTT	CASSLEDRVNTGELFF
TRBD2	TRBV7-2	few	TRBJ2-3	TGTGCCAGCAGCTTAGGGCTGAGCGGGGGCACAGATACGCAGTATTTT	CASSLGLSGGTDTQYF
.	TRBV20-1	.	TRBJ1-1	TGCAGTGTCAGGTCCGGGGCCACTGAAGCTTTCTTT	CSVRSGATEAFF